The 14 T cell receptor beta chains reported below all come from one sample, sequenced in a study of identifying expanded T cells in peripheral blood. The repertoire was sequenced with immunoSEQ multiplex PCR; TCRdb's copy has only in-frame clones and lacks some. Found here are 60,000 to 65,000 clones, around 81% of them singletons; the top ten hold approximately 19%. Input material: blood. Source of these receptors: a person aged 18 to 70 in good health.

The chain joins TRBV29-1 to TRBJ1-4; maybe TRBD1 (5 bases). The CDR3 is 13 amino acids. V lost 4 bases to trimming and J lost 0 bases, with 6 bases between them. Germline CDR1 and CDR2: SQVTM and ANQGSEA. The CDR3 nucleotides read TGCAGCGTTGGGGGGTCAACTAATGAAAAACTGTTTTTT. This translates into CSVGGSTNEKLFF.

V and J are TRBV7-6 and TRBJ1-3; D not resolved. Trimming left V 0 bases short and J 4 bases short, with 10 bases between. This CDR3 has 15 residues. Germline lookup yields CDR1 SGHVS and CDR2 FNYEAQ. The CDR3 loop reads CASSLARGSGNTIYF. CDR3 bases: TGTGCCAGCAGCTTAGCGCGGGGTTCGGGAAACACCATATATTTT. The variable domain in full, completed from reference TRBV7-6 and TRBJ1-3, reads GAGVSQSPRYKVTKRGQDVALRCDPISGHVSLYWYRQALGQGPEFLTYFNYEAQQDKSGLPNDRFSAERPEGSISTLTIQRTEQRDSAMYRCASSLARGSGNTIYFGEGSWLTVV.

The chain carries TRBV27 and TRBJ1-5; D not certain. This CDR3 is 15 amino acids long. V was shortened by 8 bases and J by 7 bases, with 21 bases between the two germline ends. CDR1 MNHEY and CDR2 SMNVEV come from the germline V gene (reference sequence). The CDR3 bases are TGTGCCAGCGCCCTGGCCGCGGCACCAGACCAGCCCCAGCATTTT. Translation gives CASALAAAPDQPQHF.

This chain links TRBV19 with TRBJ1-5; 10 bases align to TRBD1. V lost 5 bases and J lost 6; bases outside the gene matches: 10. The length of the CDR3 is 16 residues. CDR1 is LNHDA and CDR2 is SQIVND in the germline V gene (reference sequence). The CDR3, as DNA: TGTGCCAGTAGTGCTCTTGACAGGGGGCAAGGTCAGCCCCAGCATTTT. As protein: CASSALDRGQGQPQHF.

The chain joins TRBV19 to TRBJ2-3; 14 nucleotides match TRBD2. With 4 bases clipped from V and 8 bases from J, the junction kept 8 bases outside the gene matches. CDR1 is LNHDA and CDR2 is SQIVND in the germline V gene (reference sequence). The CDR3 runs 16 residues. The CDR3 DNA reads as TGTGCCAGTAGTACCCCAGCCGGGACTAGCGGGGGTACGCAGTATTTT. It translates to CASSTPAGTSGGTQYF.

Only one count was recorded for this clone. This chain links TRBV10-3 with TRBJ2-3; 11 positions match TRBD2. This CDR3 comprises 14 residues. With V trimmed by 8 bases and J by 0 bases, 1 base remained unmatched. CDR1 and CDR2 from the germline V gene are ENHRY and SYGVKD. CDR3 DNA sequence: TGTGCCATCCGACTAGCGGGGAGCACAGATACGCAGTATTTT. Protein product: CAIRLAGSTDTQYF.

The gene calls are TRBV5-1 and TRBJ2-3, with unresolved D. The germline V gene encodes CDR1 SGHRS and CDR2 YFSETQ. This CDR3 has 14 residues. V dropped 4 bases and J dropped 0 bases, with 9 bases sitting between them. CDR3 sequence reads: CASSPFGSTDTQYF. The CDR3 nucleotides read TGCGCCAGCAGCCCCTTCGGTAGCACAGATACGCAGTATTTT.

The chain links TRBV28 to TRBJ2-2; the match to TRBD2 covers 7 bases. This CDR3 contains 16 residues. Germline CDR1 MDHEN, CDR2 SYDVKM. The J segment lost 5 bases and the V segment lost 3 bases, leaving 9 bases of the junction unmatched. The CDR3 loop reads CASSLELAGNTGELFF. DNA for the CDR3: TGTGCCAGCAGTTTGGAATTAGCGGGCAATACCGGGGAGCTGTTTTTT.

CDR3 protein: CASRTNSDYGYTF. The CDR3 region has the DNA TGTGCCAGTAGAACCAATAGCGACTATGGCTACACCTTC. This chain joins TRBV19 and TRBJ1-2, with no clear D. CDR1 is LNHDA, CDR2 SQIVND, per germline (reference sequence). This CDR3 is built from 13 residues. V lost 6 bases and J lost 3, with 11 bases in between.

The CDR3 DNA follows: TGTGCCAGCAAAACAGGGGGTTCCGGCTACACCTTC. It encodes CASKTGGSGYTF. This chain joins TRBV27 and TRBJ1-2, with 8 nucleotides matching TRBD1. This CDR3 is 12 amino acids long. Germline CDR1 and CDR2: MNHEY and SMNVEV (reference sequence). The J segment lost 8 bases and the V segment lost 7 bases, leaving 6 bases of the junction unmatched.

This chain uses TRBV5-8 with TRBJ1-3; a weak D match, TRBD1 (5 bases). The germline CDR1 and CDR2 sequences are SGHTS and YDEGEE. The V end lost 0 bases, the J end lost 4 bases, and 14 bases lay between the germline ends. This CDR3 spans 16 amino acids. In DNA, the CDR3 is TGTGCCAGCAGCTTGGGCCCGGGGCCTGACGGAAACACCATATATTTT. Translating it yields CASSLGPGPDGNTIYF.

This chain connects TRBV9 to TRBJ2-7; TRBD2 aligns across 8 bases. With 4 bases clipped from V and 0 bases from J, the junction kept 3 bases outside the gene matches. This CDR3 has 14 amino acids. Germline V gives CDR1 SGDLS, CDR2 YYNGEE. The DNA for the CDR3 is TGTGCCAGCAGCAAGGGGACTAGCTCCTACGAGCAGTACTTC. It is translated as CASSKGTSSYEQYF.

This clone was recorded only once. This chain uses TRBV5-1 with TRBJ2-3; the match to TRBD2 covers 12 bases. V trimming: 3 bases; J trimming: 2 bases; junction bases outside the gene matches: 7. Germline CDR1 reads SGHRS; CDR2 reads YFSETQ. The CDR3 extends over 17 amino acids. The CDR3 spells CASSSGLAGGPTDTQYF. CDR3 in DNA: TGCGCCAGCAGCTCGGGACTAGCGGGCGGGCCCACAGATACGCAGTATTTT.

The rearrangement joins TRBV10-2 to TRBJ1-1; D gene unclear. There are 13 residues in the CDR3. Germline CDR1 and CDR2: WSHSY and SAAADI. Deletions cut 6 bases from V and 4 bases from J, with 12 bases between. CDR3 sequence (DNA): TGCGCCAGCAGCTCCCAGGCCAGCACTGAAGCTTTCTTT. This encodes CASSSQASTEAFF.